The rows below give T cell receptor beta chains drawn from one sample of a study of cytomegalovirus exposure and HLA in healthy donors. The assay was immunoSEQ multiplex PCR, and TCRdb's table has in-frame clones only and misses some. The sample table sets out tens of thousands of clones. Sequencing input: PBMCs. The receptors were sampled from a man aged 45-65 years in good health and CMV-seropositive. Both conserved end residues are part of each CDR3. D genes are given only for firm matches.

V gene: TRBV18; J gene: TRBJ2-3; D gene: .; CDR3 protein: CASATRTDTQYF; CDR3 DNA: TGTGCCAGTGCAACACGCACAGATACGCAGTATTTT
V gene: TRBV2; J gene: TRBJ2-5; D gene: TRBD2; CDR3 protein: CASSTGLAGRRETQYF; CDR3 DNA: TGTGCCAGCAGTACAGGACTAGCGGGAAGAAGAGAGACCCAGTACTTC
V gene: TRBV4-1; J gene: TRBJ1-1; D gene: TRBD1; CDR3 protein: CASSLPNRGLNTEAFF; CDR3 DNA: TGCGCCAGCAGCCTACCTAACAGGGGGCTGAACACTGAAGCTTTCTTT
V gene: TRBV7-2; J gene: TRBJ2-7; D gene: TRBD2; CDR3 protein: CASSLVASGRGEQYF; CDR3 DNA: TGTGCCAGCAGCTTAGTGGCTAGCGGGAGAGGAGAGCAGTACTTC
V gene: TRBV4-3; J gene: TRBJ2-3; D gene: .; CDR3 protein: CASSPYSLGTDTQYF; CDR3 DNA: TGCGCCAGCAGCCCGTACTCACTAGGCACGGATACGCAGTATTTT
V gene: TRBV10-1; J gene: TRBJ1-5; D gene: .; CDR3 protein: CASSEEQGHAQPQHF; CDR3 DNA: TGCGCCAGCAGTGAGGAGCAGGGACATGCTCAGCCCCAGCATTTT
V gene: TRBV18; J gene: TRBJ1-6; D gene: .; CDR3 protein: CASSPGYITEYNSPLHF; CDR3 DNA: TGTGCCAGCTCACCAGGTTATATCACGGAGTATAATTCACCCCTCCACTTT
V gene: TRBV7-7; J gene: TRBJ2-3; D gene: TRBD1; CDR3 protein: CASSRRDRGDTQYF; CDR3 DNA: TGTGCTAGCAGCCGCCGGGACAGGGGAGATACGCAGTATTTT
V gene: TRBV6-5; J gene: TRBJ1-4; D gene: .; CDR3 protein: CASSYSSVRGEKLFF; CDR3 DNA: TGTGCCAGCAGTTACTCCTCCGTTCGAGGAGAAAAACTGTTTTTT
V gene: TRBV15; J gene: TRBJ2-3; D gene: TRBD1; CDR3 protein: CATSRDRQGDWTDTQYF; CDR3 DNA: TGTGCCACCAGCAGAGATAGACAGGGGGATTGGACAGATACGCAGTATTTT
V gene: TRBV7-9; J gene: TRBJ1-1; D gene: .; CDR3 protein: CASSLHGQTNTEAFF; CDR3 DNA: TGTGCCAGCAGCTTACACGGACAGACGAACACTGAAGCTTTCTTT
V gene: TRBV5-1; J gene: TRBJ1-2; D gene: TRBD1; CDR3 protein: CASSLAVTGGKNYGYTF; CDR3 DNA: TGCGCCAGCAGCTTGGCGGTGACAGGGGGCAAGAACTATGGCTACACCTTC
V gene: TRBV7-9; J gene: TRBJ2-1; D gene: TRBD2; CDR3 protein: CASSGLAGEYGDNEQFF; CDR3 DNA: TGTGCCAGCAGCGGACTAGCGGGAGAATATGGCGACAATGAGCAGTTCTTC
V gene: TRBV6-5; J gene: TRBJ2-7; D gene: .; CDR3 protein: CASRRAPGSYEQYF; CDR3 DNA: TGTGCCAGCCGGAGGGCCCCGGGCTCCTACGAGCAGTACTTC